Below are 20 T cell receptor beta chains sequenced from a single sample in a study of T cells in narcolepsy. Only in-frame clones appear in the TCRdb table, and some are missing; sequencing was by immunoSEQ multiplex PCR. In the table there are fewer than 40,000 clones, about 80% of which are singletons. The specimen sequenced was CD45RA- memory CD4+ T cells from PBMCs. The receptors shown here come from a human donor with narcolepsy.

The chain carries TRBV28 and TRBJ2-7; the match to TRBD2 covers 8 bases. Losses at the gene ends were 6 bases for V and 0 bases for J; bases not matched to a gene: 10. The CDR3 runs to 16 residues. The germline V gene encodes CDR1 MDHEN and CDR2 SYDVKM. The CDR3 sequence: CASSPGGGIFSYEQYF. The CDR3 DNA is TGTGCCAGCAGCCCCGGGGGGGGCATCTTCTCCTACGAGCAGTACTTC.

V is TRBV5-1 and J is TRBJ1-1, with 9 bases lining up with TRBD1. J lost 1 base, V lost 1 base, and 2 bases had no gene match. The CDR3 runs to 15 residues. Germline V gene sequence: CDR1 SGHRS, CDR2 YFSETQ. The DNA for the CDR3 is TGCGCCAGCAGCTTGTCGACAGGGGGGAACACTGAAGCTTTCTTT. This sequence encodes CASSLSTGGNTEAFF.

This chain links TRBV12-5 with TRBJ2-2; perhaps TRBD2 as D (5 bases). Trimming cost V 5 bases and J 6 bases, with 7 bases left between them. The CDR3 spans 12 residues. The germline V gene encodes CDR1 LGHNT and CDR2 FRNRAP. The CDR3 is CASGLGAGELFF. CDR3 DNA sequence: TGTGCTAGTGGTCTCGGGGCCGGGGAGCTGTTTTTT.

This clone was picked up one time. This chain uses TRBV11-2 with TRBJ1-6; 7 bases are shared with TRBD1. V gave up 4 bases and J gave up 3 bases; unmatched junction bases: 15. Germline V gene lookup returns CDR1 SGHAT and CDR2 FQNNGV. This CDR3 contains 19 residues. In DNA, the CDR3 is TGTGCCAGCAGCTCATCGTTTGGGCAGGGGGATATCTATAATTCACCCCTCCACTTT. Translated: CASSSSFGQGDIYNSPLHF.

V is TRBV12-1 and J is TRBJ2-7; TRBD1 was called by the table and not checked on the DNA. TRBV12-1 is deemed a pseudogene. The CDR3 totals 15 residues. Here the CDR3 reads CASSRTRGITYEQYF. CDR3 DNA sequence: TGTGCCAGCAGCCGAACGAGGGGGATCACCTACGAGCAGTACTTC.

The V call is TRBV6-5, the J call TRBJ1-1, with TRBD1 as a possible D gene (5 bases). With 8 bases removed from V and 0 bases from J, the gap between germline ends came to 13 bases. This CDR3 has 14 amino acids. Germline V gene lookup returns CDR1 MNHEY and CDR2 SVGAGI. The CDR3 here is CASQSRQLNTEAFF. For the CDR3, the DNA is TGTGCCAGCCAGTCCCGACAGTTGAACACTGAAGCTTTCTTT.

The genes are TRBV4-1 and TRBJ1-2; D gene ambiguous. V lost 3 bases and J 2 bases, leaving 13 bases between the germline ends. Germline V gene lookup returns CDR1 MGHRA and CDR2 YSYEKL. The CDR3 runs 15 residues. CDR3 residues: CASSHTESGNYGYTF. For the CDR3, the DNA is TGCGCCAGCAGCCATACGGAGTCGGGGAACTATGGCTACACCTTC.

This clone has more than one count but fewer than ten. The genes are TRBV7-9 and TRBJ2-3; 8 bases map to TRBD1. This CDR3 has 15 amino acids. V dropped 1 base and J dropped 1; count of bases not matched to a gene: 1. CDR1 is SEHNR, CDR2 FQNEAQ, per germline (reference sequence). The CDR3 sequence is CASSLVGQGTDTQYF. Here the CDR3 DNA reads TGTGCCAGCAGCTTAGTGGGACAGGGCACAGATACGCAGTATTTT.

This chain joins TRBV11-2 and TRBJ1-1; D uncertain. The CDR3 loop spans 12 amino acids. Germline V CDR1 and CDR2: SGHAT, FQNNGV. V was trimmed by 5 bases and J by 9 bases, leaving 13 bases between them. This chain's CDR3 is CASSLQRRKAFF. The CDR3 nucleotides read TGTGCCAGCAGCCTCCAACGGCGGAAAGCTTTCTTT.

The chain is built from TRBV19 and TRBJ1-3; D uncertain. V lost 4 bases to trimming and J lost 2 bases, with 6 bases between them. CDR3 length: 13 residues. Per the germline V gene, CDR1 is LNHDA and CDR2 is SQIVND (reference sequence). CDR3 sequence reads: CASSTGTGNTIYF. The DNA of the CDR3 is TGTGCCAGTAGTACGGGGACTGGAAACACCATATATTTT. Together with reference TRBV19 and TRBJ1-3, the CDR3 gives the full variable domain: DGGITQSPKYLFRKEGQNVTLSCEQNLNHDAMYWYRQDPGQGLRLIYYSQIVNDFQKGDIAEGYSVSREKKESFPLTVTSAQKNPTAFYLCASSTGTGNTIYFGEGSWLTVV.

The rearrangement links TRBV5-1 to TRBJ1-1; TRBD1 matches 9 bases. Germline trimming cut 4 bases from V and 0 bases from J; bases unmatched to any gene: 22. Per germline, CDR1 SGHRS and CDR2 YFSETQ. The CDR3 has 21 residues. The CDR3 coding sequence is TGCGCCAGCAGCCTTGGGGCTTCACAGGGGGCGCGAGGTTCTCTGAACACTGAAGCTTTCTTT. It is translated as CASSLGASQGARGSLNTEAFF.

This clone came up once. The chain is built from TRBV11-2 and TRBJ2-3; D is undetermined. Germline CDR1 reads SGHAT; CDR2 reads FQNNGV. V was trimmed by 1 base and J by 3 bases, leaving 2 bases between them. This CDR3 comprises 12 residues. The CDR3 nucleotides read TGTGCCAGCAGCTTAGCAACAGATACGCAGTATTTT. Encoded protein: CASSLATDTQYF.

The gene calls are TRBV2 and TRBJ2-2; D remains unclear. CDR1 is SNHLY and CDR2 is FYNNEI in the germline V gene. V was clipped by 1 base and J by 8 bases, with 11 bases between them. The CDR3 length is 14 residues. In DNA form, the CDR3 reads TGTGCCAGCAGTGAAGTGGCTTCGTTTGGGGAGCTGTTTTTT. As protein: CASSEVASFGELFF.

This clone has only one observation. The chain links TRBV18 to TRBJ1-1; 8 nucleotides match TRBD1. V dropped 6 bases and J dropped 0; count of bases not matched to a gene: 9. The CDR3 contains 16 residues. CDR1 and CDR2 (germline): KGHSH, LQKENI. The CDR3 DNA follows: TGTGCCAGCTCCCTACAGGGGGGCAGGGTGAACACTGAAGCTTTCTTT. Amino acids: CASSLQGGRVNTEAFF.

The sample holds one count of this clone. V is TRBV7-9 and J is TRBJ2-3; D is undetermined. The V and J ends lost 0 bases and 9 bases respectively, with 4 bases between them. Germline lookup yields CDR1 SEHNR and CDR2 FQNEAQ (reference sequence). This CDR3 is 11 amino acids long. The CDR3 reads CASSLAKTQYF. The DNA of the CDR3 is TGTGCCAGCAGCTTAGCGAAGACGCAGTATTTT.

The rearrangement uses TRBV4-1 and TRBJ2-1; the match to TRBD2 covers 13 bases. Germline CDR1 is MGHRA and CDR2 is YSYEKL. The CDR3 extends over 19 amino acids. With 5 bases clipped from V and 4 bases from J, the junction kept 14 bases outside the gene matches. The CDR3 sequence is CASSSRTSGGASFYNEQFF. DNA of the CDR3: TGCGCCAGCAGCTCCCGCACTAGCGGGGGGGCCTCGTTTTACAATGAGCAGTTCTTC.

This clone appeared once. This chain connects TRBV18 to TRBJ2-2; TRBD1 agrees at 7 bases. V was pared by 5 bases and J by 3 bases, with 15 bases of the junction left unmatched. The CDR3 loop spans 18 amino acids. The germline V gene has CDR1 KGHSH and CDR2 LQKENI. CDR3 coding DNA: TGTGCCAGCTCATCCCCTTACACGAGGGGGCTGTACACCGGGGAGCTGTTTTTT. This translates into CASSSPYTRGLYTGELFF.

The gene calls are TRBV5-6 and TRBJ1-4, with TRBD1 matching over 7 bases. Germline V gives CDR1 SGHDT, CDR2 YYEEEE. The CDR3 loop spans 14 amino acids. V lost 4 bases and J lost 8; bases outside the gene matches: 8. DNA of the CDR3: TGTGCCAGCAGCCCACAGGGGCGTTGGGAAAAACTGTTTTTT. It encodes CASSPQGRWEKLFF.

The V gene is TRBV6-5, the J gene TRBJ2-5; TRBD2 matches at 8 bases. Germline values: CDR1 MNHEY, CDR2 SVGAGI. V was clipped by 6 bases and J by 5 bases; unmatched bases: 8. This CDR3 comprises 14 residues. The CDR3 reads CASRGGGPGETQYF. As DNA, the CDR3 is TGTGCCAGCAGAGGCGGGGGGCCCGGGGAGACCCAGTACTTC.

This clone was detected only a few times. V gene TRBV5-6 combines with J gene TRBJ1-2, with D unresolved. The CDR3 is made up of 13 amino acids. Germline loops: CDR1 SGHDT, CDR2 YYEEEE. Trimming removed 4 bases from V and 8 bases from J, with 15 bases in between. CDR3 residues: CASSPSRSRGYTF. CDR3 DNA: TGTGCCAGCAGCCCCTCCCGGTCTCGCGGCTACACCTTC.